Following are 10 T cell receptor beta chains from one sample sequenced in a study of T cells in Graves' hyperthyroidism and ophthalmopathy. The investigators amplified TCR beta CDR3 regions from RNA transcripts. TCR CDR3 underwent first-round RT-PCR with the HTBI primer set. Each CDR3 protein is one row after TCRdb ran MiXCR on the multiplex PCR reads. The sample has 300,000 or so distinct CDR3 sequences; 15% to 20% are singletons. Sequences were obtained from blood. The receptors derive from a woman between 45 and 65 years old with Graves' hyperthyroidism.

This clonotype appeared a few times. The rearrangement links TRBV20-1 to TRBJ2-7; 9 bases match TRBD1. After removal of 2 bases from V and 4 bases from J, the junction contained 3 bases not matched to a gene. The CDR3 runs 13 residues. CDR1 is DFQATT and CDR2 is SNEGSKA in the germline V gene (reference sequence). CDR3 in amino acids: CSARYGTGYEQYF. CDR3 DNA sequence: TGCAGTGCTAGATACGGGACAGGGTACGAGCAGTACTTC.

This chain connects TRBV7-3 to TRBJ2-2, with D hard to call. The CDR3 spans 15 residues. The V end was cut by 5 bases, the J end by 3 bases, with 13 bases between. Germline V gene lookup returns CDR1 SGHTA and CDR2 FQGTGA. The CDR3 sequence is CASSRLSRDTGELFF. CDR3 DNA: TGTGCCAGCAGCCGACTCTCAAGGGACACCGGGGAGCTGTTTTTT.

This chain links TRBV10-3 with TRBJ2-3; no firm D call. Trimming stripped 2 bases from V and 0 bases from J, with 9 bases between. The CDR3 totals 15 residues. Germline assignment: CDR1 ENHRY and CDR2 SYGVKD. Here the CDR3 reads CAISEPLTSTDTQYF. Here the CDR3 DNA reads TGTGCCATCAGTGAGCCCTTAACTAGCACAGATACGCAGTATTTT.

This clonotype was observed at least ten times. This chain connects TRBV20-1 to TRBJ1-2; no clear D. The CDR3 is made up of 12 amino acids. The V end lost 3 bases, the J end lost 2 bases, and 7 bases lay between the germline ends. Germline CDR1 reads DFQATT; CDR2 reads SNEGSKA (reference sequence). Here the CDR3 reads CSARGSNYGYTF. Written as DNA, the CDR3 is TGCAGTGCTAGGGGCAGCAACTATGGCTACACCTTC.

The gene calls are TRBV20-1 and TRBJ1-5; D unclear. The germline CDR1 and CDR2 sequences are DFQATT and SNEGSKA (reference sequence). Trimming shortened V by 1 base and J by 2 bases, and 6 bases separated the two germline ends. CDR3 length: 13 residues. The DNA of the CDR3 is TGCAGTGCTAGAGGACCAGGCAATCAGCCCCAGCATTTT. Translation gives CSARGPGNQPQHF.

This clonotype was seen only a few times. The CDR3 sequence: CASSLGGALWDDAEAFF. As DNA, the CDR3 is TGTGCCAGCAGCCTAGGGGGGGCCCTATGGGATGACGCTGAAGCTTTCTTT. The rearrangement uses TRBV7-2 and TRBJ1-1; weak D call: TRBD1 (6 bases). Germline values: CDR1 SGHTA, CDR2 FQGNSA. The CDR3 totals 17 residues. V lost 5 bases and J 6 bases, leaving 25 bases between the germline ends.

The V call is TRBV30, the J call TRBJ1-5; D remains unclear. Trimming cost V 0 bases and J 5 bases, with 8 bases left between them. CDR3 size: 13 residues. Germline lookup yields CDR1 GTSNPN and CDR2 SVGIG (reference sequence). The CDR3 here is CAWSVQGYQPQHF. CDR3 nucleotides: TGTGCCTGGAGTGTACAAGGATATCAGCCCCAGCATTTT.

This clonotype was detected ten times or more. This chain connects TRBV5-1 to TRBJ2-3, with a possible D match to TRBD1 (5 bases). The CDR3 totals 15 residues. CDR1 and CDR2 (germline): SGHRS, YFSETQ. V lost 4 bases, J lost 2 bases, and 14 bases lay in between. CDR3 nucleotide sequence: TGCGCCAGCAGCCAAGGGGCACGGACCACAGATACGCAGTATTTT. This sequence encodes CASSQGARTTDTQYF.

This clonotype was seen many times. The CDR3 DNA sequence: TGTGCCAGCAGCCATTGGACTCGGGGCAATGAGCAGTTCTTC. This translates into CASSHWTRGNEQFF. The V call is TRBV3-1, the J call TRBJ2-1; perhaps TRBD2 as D (5 bases). Between the trimmed V and J ends, which lost 3 bases and 6 bases, there was a span of 12 bases. The CDR3 contains 14 residues. Germline V lookup: CDR1 LGHDT, CDR2 YNNKEL (reference sequence).

This clonotype was picked up many times. The chain links TRBV5-1 to TRBJ1-6; 10 nucleotides agree with TRBD1. This CDR3 spans 15 amino acids. The V segment lost 0 bases and the J segment 11 bases; nucleotides outside the gene matches: 5. The germline CDR1 and CDR2 sequences are SGHRS and YFSETQ. CDR3 bases: TGCGCCAGCAGCTTGGAGGGACAGGGGCTACCACCCCTCCACTTT. This sequence encodes CASSLEGQGLPPLHF. Supplemented by reference TRBV5-1 and TRBJ1-6, the full variable domain reads KAGVTQTPRYLIKTRGQQVTLSCSPISGHRSVSWYQQTPGQGLQFLFEYFSETQRNKGNFPGRFSGRQFSNSRSEMNVSTLELGDSALYLCASSLEGQGLPPLHFGNGTRLTVT.